This TCR beta chain is from a study of T cells in Graves' hyperthyroidism and ophthalmopathy. Study results and caveats: Ophthalmopathy got predicted by the model a median approximately 6.4 months before its onset.

There are many counts of this clonotype. What it recognizes is unknown. Germline assignment: CDR1 KGHDR and CDR2 SFDVKD. V was trimmed by 4 bases and J by 5 bases, leaving 19 bases between them. The CDR3 runs to 16 residues. In patients aged 18 to 65, hyperthyroidism was newly diagnosed, with duration under 2 months. The authors took PBMCs from 10 ml fresh peripheral blood. Researchers amplified the TCR beta CDR3 regions from RNA transcripts. With the HTBI primer set, the TCR CDR3 went through a first round of RT-PCR. TCRdb re-called the multiplex PCR reads through MiXCR, storing one row per CDR3 protein. The sample shows around 350,000 distinct CDR3 sequences, over 15% of them seen only once.

The sample taken for sequencing was blood. The chain combines TRBV24-1 with TRBJ2-5; D is possibly TRBD1 or TRBD2 (6 bases each). The clonotype comes from a young woman with Graves' hyperthyroidism. The CDR3 DNA reads TGTGCCACCAGTGACAGGGCGGTCGTGGGGGGCGAGACCCAGTACTTC. Protein sequence: CATSDRAVVGGETQYF.